This is a list of T cell receptor beta chains from one sample in a study of blood T cell repertoires in COVID-19. The method was immunoSEQ multiplex PCR; TCRdb's version includes in-frame clones alone and lacks a portion of them. The sample contains around 450,000 clones, about 89% of which appear only once. Sample: peripheral blood. Source of these receptors: a woman aged 25 to 39 with acute or convalescent COVID-19. The CDR3 runs from the conserved cysteine through the conserved F or W. D genes are given only for firm matches. Some rows mark clone size as missing; the rest say once, few, many or name a class of expanded clone.

TRBJ2-1 | TRBV5-1 | TRBD1 | . | CASILGTGGYNEQFF | TGCGCCAGCATCCTCGGGACAGGGGGATACAATGAGCAGTTCTTC
TRBJ1-1 | TRBV9 | . | . | CASSVGNMNTEAFF | TGTGCCAGCAGCGTGGGCAACATGAACACTGAAGCTTTCTTT
TRBJ2-7 | TRBV9 | . | few | CASSPGSGTYEQYF | TGTGCCAGCAGCCCGGGATCCGGGACCTACGAGCAGTACTTC
TRBJ2-1 | TRBV5-4 | . | . | CASSSNNEQFF | TGTGCCAGCAGCTCAAACAATGAGCAGTTCTTC
TRBJ2-4 | TRBV2 | . | . | CASSEVRGIAKNIQYF | TGTGCCAGCAGTGAAGTAAGGGGAATAGCCAAAAACATTCAGTACTTC
TRBJ2-5 | TRBV2 | TRBD1 | . | CASPRDREGETQYF | TGTGCCAGCCCCCGGGACAGGGAAGGAGAGACCCAGTACTTC
TRBJ1-1 | TRBV19 | TRBD1 | . | CASSTLPGQGRTEAFF | TGTGCCAGTAGTACCCTCCCGGGACAGGGGCGAACTGAAGCTTTCTTT
TRBJ1-2 | TRBV5-1 | . | . | CASRPQGPTYGYTF | TGCGCCAGCCGCCCCCAGGGGCCTACCTATGGCTACACCTTC
TRBJ2-1 | TRBV4-1 | TRBD2 | . | CASSQGGGLYNEQFF | TGCGCCAGCAGCCAAGGCGGGGGGCTTTACAATGAGCAGTTCTTC
TRBJ1-5 | TRBV24-1 | . | . | CATSVPGRVNQPQHF | TGTGCCACCAGTGTCCCGGGAAGGGTTAATCAGCCCCAGCATTTT
TRBJ2-2 | TRBV7-9 | TRBD1 | . | CASTIGGFTNTGELFF | TGTGCCAGCACCATAGGGGGCTTCACGAACACCGGGGAGCTGTTTTTT
TRBJ1-1 | TRBV7-3 | . | . | CASSLGRGRGNTEAFF | TGTGCCAGCAGCTTAGGTAGGGGCAGGGGTAACACTGAAGCTTTCTTT
TRBJ2-7 | TRBV2 | . | . | CASSESQFYEQYF | TGTGCCAGCAGTGAATCTCAGTTCTACGAGCAGTACTTC
TRBJ2-1 | TRBV28 | . | . | CASSPQGNEQFF | TGTGCCAGCAGTCCACAGGGTAATGAGCAGTTCTTC
TRBJ1-1 | TRBV5-1 | . | . | CASSRETGPNMNTEAFF | TGCGCCAGCAGCCGTGAGACAGGACCTAACATGAACACTGAAGCTTTCTTT
TRBJ2-3 | TRBV6-1 | . | once | CASSEGTMGAHTDTQYF | TGTGCCAGCAGTGAAGGGACGATGGGGGCGCACACAGATACGCAGTATTTT
TRBJ2-3 | TRBV11-2 | TRBD1 | . | CASSRRQGLGTDTQYF | TGTGCCAGCAGCCGACGACAGGGGCTGGGTACAGATACGCAGTATTTT
TRBJ2-3 | TRBV6-5 | . | . | CASRSRPGTDTQYF | TGTGCCAGCAGATCACGCCCAGGCACAGATACGCAGTATTTT
TRBJ2-1 | TRBV5-1 | TRBD2 | . | CASSLGGGADNEQFF | TGCGCCAGCAGCTTGGGCGGGGGGGCCGACAATGAGCAGTTCTTC
TRBJ2-5 | TRBV19 | TRBD2 | . | CASKLAGGVRETQYF | TGTGCCAGTAAGCTAGCGGGGGGGGTACGAGAGACCCAGTACTTC
TRBJ2-7 | TRBV19 | . | once | CASSDRLYEQYF | TGTGCCAGTAGCGACAGGCTTTACGAGCAGTACTTC
TRBJ1-1 | TRBV21-1 | . | few | CASSKQGAQTEAFF | TGTGCCAGCAGCAAACAGGGGGCTCAAACTGAAGCTTTCTTT
TRBJ2-3 | TRBV11-2 | . | . | CASSLGQPSTDTQYF | TGTGCCAGCAGCTTAGGACAGCCAAGCACAGATACGCAGTATTTT
TRBJ2-7 | TRBV11-3 | . | . | CASSLDSHEQYF | TGTGCCAGCAGCCTGGACAGCCACGAGCAGTACTTC
TRBJ2-7 | TRBV28 | . | . | CATLRGASSYEQYF | TGTGCCACCCTTCGGGGGGCCAGCTCCTACGAGCAGTACTTC
TRBJ2-7 | TRBV18 | . | . | CASSPPNSRGIEQYF | TGTGCCAGCTCACCTCCGAACAGCCGAGGGATCGAGCAGTACTTC
TRBJ2-5 | TRBV4-1 | TRBD1 | . | CASSQVQGAWETQYF | TGCGCCAGCAGCCAAGTTCAGGGGGCGTGGGAGACCCAGTACTTC
TRBJ1-2 | TRBV5-1 | . | many | CASSLELGQGSANYGYTF | TGCGCCAGCAGCTTGGAGTTAGGGCAGGGGTCCGCTAACTATGGCTACACCTTC
TRBJ1-5 | TRBV19 | TRBD1 | . | CASSSPGQGSNQPQHF | TGTGCCAGTAGTTCTCCGGGACAGGGGAGCAATCAGCCCCAGCATTTT
TRBJ2-5 | TRBV11-2 | . | . | CASSRDFSNQETQYF | TGTGCCAGCAGCCGGGACTTCTCGAACCAAGAGACCCAGTACTTC
TRBJ2-7 | TRBV6-2/TRBV6-3 | . | . | CASSLLPTEESYEQYF | TGTGCCAGCAGTTTGCTTCCGACGGAGGAATCCTACGAGCAGTACTTC
TRBJ1-6 | TRBV6-5 | . | few | CASSYRERSPLHF | TGTGCCAGCAGTTACAGGGAGCGTTCACCCCTCCACTTT
TRBJ2-5 | TRBV4-1 | TRBD2 | once | CASSQGTTSGGQETQYF | TGCGCCAGCAGCCAAGGGACCACTAGCGGGGGGCAAGAGACCCAGTACTTC
TRBJ1-4 | TRBV3-1/TRBV3-2 | . | . | CASSRSGGNEKLFF | TGTGCCAGCAGCCGTTCGGGGGGTAATGAAAAACTGTTTTTT
TRBJ1-1 | TRBV2 | TRBD1 | many | CASRDRGHTEAFF | TGTGCCAGCAGGGACAGGGGGCACACTGAAGCTTTCTTT
TRBJ2-6 | TRBV7-3 | TRBD1 | . | CASSHDRGSGANVLTF | TGTGCCAGCAGCCACGACAGGGGCTCTGGGGCCAACGTCCTGACTTTC
TRBJ2-5 | TRBV11-2 | TRBD2 | . | CASRLSGGALETQYF | TGTGCCAGCAGGCTTAGCGGGGGGGCCTTAGAGACCCAGTACTTC
TRBJ2-5 | TRBV27 | TRBD2 | . | CASSDRLAGEETQYF | TGTGCCAGCAGTGACCGACTAGCGGGGGAAGAGACCCAGTACTTC
TRBJ1-1 | TRBV28 | . | . | CASIYLGAIGNTEAFF | TGTGCCAGCATCTATTTAGGGGCGATCGGAAACACTGAAGCTTTCTTT
TRBJ1-5 | TRBV5-6 | . | . | CASSLGGGNQPQHF | TGTGCCAGCAGCTTGGGCGGGGGCAATCAGCCCCAGCATTTT
TRBJ2-1 | TRBV7-9 | . | . | CASSLARDNEQFF | TGTGCCAGCAGCTTAGCGCGAGACAATGAGCAGTTCTTC
TRBJ1-1 | TRBV10-3 | TRBD1 | . | CAISAAGGWDTEAFF | TGTGCCATCAGTGCGGCAGGGGGATGGGACACTGAAGCTTTCTTT
TRBJ1-2 | TRBV28 | . | . | CASSLRGGLYGYTF | TGTGCCAGCAGTTTACGGGGGGGTCTCTATGGCTACACCTTC
TRBJ2-5 | TRBV11-1 | . | . | CASSLYGETQYF | TGTGCCAGCAGCTTATACGGAGAGACCCAGTACTTC
TRBJ1-2 | TRBV4-1 | TRBD1 | . | CASSQDSSGGNYGYTF | TGCGCCAGCAGCCAAGATTCGTCAGGGGGCAACTATGGCTACACCTTC
TRBJ2-2 | TRBV2 | TRBD1 | . | CASSVRTGGDTGELFF | TGTGCCAGCAGTGTTCGGACAGGGGGGGACACCGGGGAGCTGTTTTTT
TRBJ2-2 | TRBV5-1 | . | once | CASSNTLTPNTGELFF | TGCGCCAGCAGCAACACACTAACCCCCAACACCGGGGAGCTGTTTTTT
TRBJ2-3 | TRBV5-1 | TRBD1 | . | CASAGTGGTDTQYF | TGCGCCAGCGCAGGGACAGGGGGCACAGATACGCAGTATTTT
TRBJ2-2 | TRBV11-3 | TRBD2 | . | CASSPNSGGARSGELFF | TGTGCCAGCAGCCCCAATAGCGGGGGGGCCAGGTCCGGGGAGCTGTTTTTT
TRBJ2-5 | TRBV11-1 | . | many | CASSPTGLEETQYF | TGTGCCAGCAGCCCCACAGGGCTGGAGGAGACCCAGTACTTC
TRBJ2-3 | TRBV7-6 | . | . | CASSLKRGGVSTDTQYF | TGTGCCAGCAGCTTAAAAAGGGGGGGGGTTAGCACAGATACGCAGTATTTT